This T cell receptor (beta chain) was captured by sequencing in a study of Graves' ophthalmopathy and Graves' hyperthyroidism. Ten or more counts support this clonotype. Its specificity is unknown. RNA transcripts were the source from which TCR beta CDR3 regions were amplified. HTBI primers were employed in first-round RT-PCR, then a second-round multiplex PCR followed. Each CDR3 protein gets one entry after TCRdb re-called the multiplex PCR reads with MiXCR. The sample lists about 370,000 distinct CDR3 sequences; 17% were seen once. Study-wide findings and caveats: Ophthalmopathy was separated from stable hyperthyroidism by a 13-signature model with 87.88% sensitivity and approximately 81% specificity.

CDR3 length: 14 residues. The V gene lost 6 bases and the J gene lost 6 bases, with 18 bases spanning the gap. The germline V gene has CDR1 SGHVS and CDR2 FQNEAQ. New diagnoses, under 2 months' duration, and ages 18 to 65 characterized the hyperthyroidism patients. The PBMCs were taken from approximately 11 ml of fresh peripheral blood. This sequence was found in an adult woman with stable Graves' hyperthyroidism. The gene calls are TRBV7-8 and TRBJ2-7, with a weak D call TRBD2 (5 bases). Sequencing used peripheral blood. DNA of the CDR3: TGTGCCAGCAGTCACGGGGTCGTCTCTAGCGAGCAGTACTTC. Translated: CASSHGVVSSEQYF.